The entry below describes one TCR beta chain. The antigen is undetermined. Treatment reported: approximately 9-day PBMC culture with coronavirus spike peptide pools or control peptides (ViraFEST assay). The Oncomine TCR Beta short-read assay was what sequenced the DNA obtained from cultured CD4+ T cells. After culture, CD4+ T cells served as the source for genomic DNA extraction. TCRdb re-called the PCR reads through MiXCR, storing one row per CDR3 protein. Of more than 6,000 distinct CDR3 sequences in the sample, 60% to 80% were seen once. The source of the sample is a study of vaccination and CD4 T cells after COVID-19. Study as a whole: The study enrolled six male and four female convalescents, two of whom were Hispanic. Samples were taken after vaccination, a median of around 76 days after dose two, with a range of 14 to 241. Study results and caveats: It was observed that, in convalescent patients, a median about 86% of reactive clones arose only post-vaccination.

The length of the CDR3 is 13 residues. Germline assignment: CDR1 WNHNN and CDR2 SYGVQD (reference sequence). Trimming cost V 4 bases and J 4 bases; bases outside gene matches: 3. Sequences were derived from cultured CD4+ T cells from blood, sampled after SARS-CoV-2 vaccination. The chain has TRBV10-1 and TRBJ1-2, with TRBD1 matching over 7 bases. The receptor's source is a human donor with COVID-19. Here the CDR3 reads CASSGTGTYGYTF. CDR3 sequence (DNA): TGCGCCAGCAGTGGGACAGGAACCTATGGCTACACCTTC.